These T cell receptor beta chains were read from a single sample in a study of T cells expressing NK-cell markers. TCRdb reprocessed the 5' RACE reads; each CDR3 protein has one entry and no DNA is given. The sample table sets out fewer than 300,000 distinct CDR3 sequences. Sequencing input: blood T cells: a sorted CD56 or NKG2C T cell subset, CD4+ or CD8+ T cells, or bulk PBMC T cells (not recorded which). These receptors originate from a woman aged 18 to 75 in good health. The CDR3 runs from the conserved cysteine through the conserved F or W.

>TRBJ2-1|TRBV20-1
CSAIPPRRTTEQEFF
>TRBJ2-1|TRBV25-1
CASSDRMEGGDEQFF
>TRBJ2-3|TRBV30
CAWSVGTTGGEDTQYF
>TRBJ2-5|TRBV20-1
CSARDGGRAWETQYF
>TRBJ2-7|TRBV5-6
CASSLGLAVLSYEQYF
>TRBJ1-4|TRBV29-1
CSAGGNEKLFF
>TRBJ2-6|TRBV20-1
CSARKLAGAYSGANVLTF
>TRBJ1-1|TRBV6-1
CASLDRGRRRNTEAFF
>TRBJ1-5|TRBV2
CASAAPGTGANQPQHF
>TRBJ2-3|TRBV5-1
CASSPNRVNTDTQYF
>TRBJ2-2|TRBV12-3/TRBV12-4
CASTPTANTGELFF
>TRBJ2-4|TRBV5-1
CASSLVAGSGKNIQYF